Given below is one TCR beta chain in context. Ten or more counts support this clonotype. Its antigen is unknown. Per-base qualities were not stored, and no clone one base away is much larger. From its cysteine to its phenylalanine, the CDR3 spans 16 amino acids. Here the CDR3 DNA is all that survives: 48 bases in frame from base 1. CDR1 and CDR2 were assigned from the germline V gene (reference sequence) as LNHNV and YYDKDF. V is trimmed back by 5 bases and J by 8 bases, and the junction contains 8 bases that no gene match accounts for. This sample stems from a study of T-cell reconstitution after alpha-beta-depleted transplantation in children (dated by TCRdb to the mid-2010s). With regard to the full study: The study quantitatively tracked T-cell immune reconstitution after TCRalphabeta/CD19-depleted allogeneic hematopoietic cell transplantation in children using TCR repertoire profiling. What the research found in general, with its limitations: Apparently early alphabetaT-cell count recovery about two months after transplant reportedly relied on only several hundred rapidly expanded clones derived from non-depleted graft cells. Over the following months the frequencies of hyperexpanded clones went down, and after one year T-cell counts and TCRbeta diversity were mostly credited to newly produced T cells. In some patients, high TCRbeta diversity at day 60 was attributed to recipient T cells and intrathymic progenitors that had survived conditioning.

The library came from PCR. This sample was sequenced with an Illumina HiSeq 2500. TCR libraries were prepared with molecular barcoding, using unique molecular identifiers to normalize TCRbeta repertoire quantification. Using fastp trimming at Q25 and MiXCR clonotype assembly, TCRdb reanalyzed the public sequencing data and kept in-frame beta chains. Each record represents a unique CDR3 protein, reported with the most common genes and DNA among its rows. In all, the sample holds 250,000 to 300,000 distinct CDR3 sequences, and 11% of those were seen once. The top ten constitute less than 25% of the sample. The treatment or condition label for this specimen denotes: allogeneic hematopoietic cell transplantation with graft depleted of TCRalphabeta T cells and CD19 B cells. The children who served as transplant recipients had been given grafts of TCRalphabeta/CD19-depleted allogeneic hematopoietic cells.

Here the sequenced sample was peripheral blood, taken 180 days after TCRalphabeta/CD19-depleted stem cell transplant. This receptor was obtained from a male patient under 10 years old who had a stem cell transplant for chronic granulomatous disease, so the T cells may come from the graft donor. The V and J genes are TRBV15 and TRBJ2-1, with TRBD2 identical over 14 junction bases. The CDR3 reads as follows: CATSERLAGGHDEQFF. The nucleotide sequence is TGTGCCACCAGCGAAAGACTAGCGGGGGGGCATGATGAGCAGTTCTTC.